Listed here are 24 T cell receptor beta chains from one sample, sequenced in a study of T cells after yellow fever vaccination. From the 5' RACE reads, TCRdb called clonotypes with MiXCR, one entry per CDR3 protein. The table records fewer than 100,000 distinct CDR3 sequences, less than 6% of them present only once. The source material was CD8+ T cells sorted from PBMCs, sampled 10 days after the yellow fever booster vaccination. These receptors came from a man aged 18-30 years who received the YFV17D yellow fever vaccine.

In this sample, this clonotype turned up many times. The chain carries TRBV29-1 and TRBJ2-5; 7 bases line up with TRBD2. CDR1 SQVTM and CDR2 ANQGSEA come from the germline V gene. The CDR3 loop spans 15 amino acids. Germline trimming cut 4 bases from V and 4 bases from J; bases unmatched to any gene: 12. This CDR3 is CSVGWASGTSETQYF. The DNA for the CDR3 is TGCAGCGTTGGTTGGGCTAGCGGCACTTCAGAGACCCAGTACTTC.

The chain links TRBV15 to TRBJ1-1, with D unresolved. Germline-derived CDR1 and CDR2 are LNHNV and YYDKDF (reference sequence). This CDR3 contains 13 residues. Trimming left V 1 base short and J 1 base short, with 4 bases between. CDR3 coding DNA: TGTGCCACCAGCAGAGGGAGGAACACTGAAGCTTTCTTT. Translation gives CATSRGRNTEAFF.

In its sample, this clonotype was seen a few times. The chain links TRBV12-3 or TRBV12-4 to TRBJ2-1, with a weak D call TRBD2 (6 bases). Trimming removed 4 bases from V and 7 bases from J, with 17 bases in between. The CDR3 length is 15 residues. The CDR3 reads CASSWRRGNGNEQFF. The CDR3 coding sequence is TGTGCCAGCAGTTGGAGGAGGGGCAATGGGAATGAGCAGTTCTTC.

The chain recombines TRBV6-2 or TRBV6-3 with TRBJ2-5, with D unresolved. Germline values: CDR1 MNHEY, CDR2 SVGEGT. V was cut by 8 bases and J by 5 bases, with 9 bases left in between. CDR3 size: 11 residues. The CDR3 protein is CASCLAETQYF. The DNA of the CDR3 is TGTGCCAGCTGCCTCGCGGAGACCCAGTACTTC.

This clonotype came up a few times. The rearrangement joins TRBV25-1 to TRBJ1-5; no definite D call. The CDR3 contains 14 residues. V lost 0 bases to trimming and J lost 5 bases, with 8 bases between them. Looked up from germline, CDR1 is MGHDK and CDR2 is SYGVNS. The CDR3 protein is CASSEYKVYQPQHF. As DNA, the CDR3 is TGTGCCAGCAGTGAATATAAAGTTTATCAGCCCCAGCATTTT.

This clonotype was counted between two and nine times. V and J are TRBV4-1 and TRBJ2-3; TRBD1 matches at 9 bases. The CDR3 runs to 16 residues. Germline V lookup: CDR1 MGHRA, CDR2 YSYEKL. V was pared by 4 bases and J by 0 bases, with 5 bases of the junction left unmatched. The CDR3, as DNA: TGCGCCAGCAGCCGTACGACAGGGGGAAGCACAGATACGCAGTATTTT. Encoded protein: CASSRTTGGSTDTQYF.

J is TRBJ2-7 and V is TRBV29-1, with TRBD2 as a possible D gene (6 bases). The CDR3 has 13 amino acids. Germline-derived CDR1 and CDR2 are SQVTM and ANQGSEA. The V and J ends lost 1 base and 2 bases respectively, with 9 bases between them. The CDR3 region is CSVEGGETYEQYF. CDR3 coding DNA: TGCAGCGTTGAAGGGGGGGAAACCTACGAGCAGTACTTC.

This sequence joins TRBV9 and TRBJ1-2; D is undetermined. There are 14 residues in the CDR3. The V gene lost 0 bases and the J gene lost 7 bases, with 13 bases spanning the gap. Looked up from germline, CDR1 is SGDLS and CDR2 is YYNGEE. Here the CDR3 reads CASSVGMGLSGYTF. The CDR3 nucleotides are TGTGCCAGCAGCGTAGGGATGGGTTTAAGTGGCTACACCTTC.

There are many counts of this clonotype. The rearrangement uses TRBV18 and TRBJ2-7; 7 bases are shared with TRBD1. The CDR3 extends over 14 amino acids. J gave up 0 bases and V 3 bases, and 2 bases lay outside the gene matches. CDR1 is KGHSH, CDR2 LQKENI, per germline. The CDR3: CASSPTGTSYEQYF. The CDR3 DNA is TGTGCCAGCTCACCGACAGGGACCTCCTACGAGCAGTACTTC.

This clonotype occurred a few times. The J gene is TRBJ2-1, the V gene TRBV5-1, with D possibly TRBD1 on 6 matching bases. The CDR3 loop spans 16 amino acids. With 0 bases removed from V and 2 bases from J, the gap between germline ends came to 12 bases. Germline CDR1 is SGHRS and CDR2 is YFSETQ. The chain's CDR3 is CASSLGTGITYNEQFF. The CDR3 nucleotides are TGCGCCAGCAGCTTGGGAACAGGGATAACCTACAATGAGCAGTTCTTC.

This clonotype was observed a handful of times. The gene calls are TRBV10-3 and TRBJ2-7; perhaps D is TRBD1 or TRBD2 (5 bases each). Germline CDR1 and CDR2: ENHRY and SYGVKD. This CDR3 contains 16 residues. The V end lost 0 bases, the J end lost 3 bases, and 15 bases lay between the germline ends. The DNA of the CDR3 is TGTGCCATCAGTGAGTCGGTCCTGGCAGGGAGCTACGAGCAGTACGTC. It yields the protein CAISESVLAGSYEQYV.

This clonotype was counted between two and nine times. This chain links TRBV7-9 with TRBJ2-1; 13 bases agree with TRBD2. Germline values: CDR1 SEHNR, CDR2 FQNEAQ (reference sequence). After removal of 6 bases from V and 8 bases from J, the junction contained 7 bases not matched to a gene. CDR3 size: 15 residues. The CDR3 coding sequence is TGTGCCAGCAGTCAGACTAGCGGGGGGCGCTATGAGCAGTTCTTC. Translating it yields CASSQTSGGRYEQFF. The variable domain in full, with the rest retrieved from reference TRBV7-9 and TRBJ2-1, is DTGVSQNPRHKITKRGQNVTFRCDPISEHNRLYWYRQTLGQGPEFLTYFQNEAQLEKSRLLSDRFSAERPKGSFSTLEIQRTEQGDSAMYLCASSQTSGGRYEQFFGPGTRLTVL.

This clonotype was counted between two and nine times. The gene calls are TRBV27 and TRBJ1-6; D uncertain. Trimming pared 3 bases from V and 0 bases from J, leaving 9 bases between. Germline V gene lookup returns CDR1 MNHEY and CDR2 SMNVEV (reference sequence). This CDR3 comprises 16 residues. The CDR3 here is CASSLGFPSYNSPLHF. The CDR3 DNA sequence: TGTGCCAGCAGTTTGGGTTTCCCCTCCTATAATTCACCCCTCCACTTT.

This clonotype was counted between two and nine times. The J gene is TRBJ2-2, the V gene TRBV27; D is possibly TRBD1 (5 bases). The germline V gene has CDR1 MNHEY and CDR2 SMNVEV (reference sequence). The CDR3 covers 16 residues. Trimming shortened V by 4 bases and J by 1 base, and 13 bases separated the two germline ends. The CDR3 DNA sequence: TGTGCCAGCAGTTCGCTTCCAGGGATGAACACCGGGGAGCTGTTTTTT. This sequence encodes CASSSLPGMNTGELFF.

Many counts were recorded for this clonotype. This chain joins TRBV7-9 and TRBJ2-2, with 10 bases fitting TRBD1. From germline, CDR1 is SEHNR and CDR2 FQNEAQ (reference sequence). The junction had 8 bases not matched to a gene; V was cut back by 3 bases and J by 4 bases. The length of the CDR3 is 17 residues. CDR3 sequence: CASSFTPGQGITGELFF. DNA for the CDR3: TGTGCCAGCAGCTTCACACCGGGACAGGGGATCACCGGGGAGCTGTTTTTT.

The table lists this clonotype with a few counts. The V call is TRBV19, the J call TRBJ2-5; 8 nucleotides align to TRBD2. CDR1 and CDR2 (germline): LNHDA, SQIVND (reference sequence). V trimming: 3 bases; J trimming: 5 bases; junction bases outside the gene matches: 8. The CDR3 covers 15 residues. CDR3 coding DNA: TGTGCCAGTAGTATGACAGCGGGGGTGGGGGAGACCCAGTACTTC. Its protein is CASSMTAGVGETQYF.

This clonotype was seen repeatedly, ten times or more. This chain connects TRBV10-2 to TRBJ1-1; D is unresolved. V gave up 6 bases and J gave up 4 bases, with 18 bases separating them. CDR1 is WSHSY, CDR2 SAAADI, per germline. The CDR3 loop spans 15 amino acids. This chain's CDR3 is CASRGDGSWTTEAFF. CDR3 sequence (DNA): TGCGCCAGCAGGGGAGACGGTTCATGGACCACTGAAGCTTTCTTT.

The CDR3 sequence: CASSSGTGFRTQYF. DNA for the CDR3: TGCGCCAGCAGCTCCGGGACAGGGTTTCGGACGCAGTATTTT. The V call is TRBV5-1, the J call TRBJ2-3; the match to TRBD1 covers 9 bases. CDR3 size: 14 residues. V shed 3 bases, J shed 9 bases, and the junction held 8 bases outside the gene matches. CDR1 is SGHRS, CDR2 YFSETQ, per germline.

This clonotype was seen a few times. The chain carries TRBV7-9 and TRBJ2-4; D gene uncertain. Trimming shortened V by 5 bases and J by 1 base, and 15 bases separated the two germline ends. The CDR3 runs to 16 residues. CDR1 and CDR2 from the germline V gene are SEHNR and FQNEAQ (reference sequence). DNA of the CDR3: TGTGCCAGCAGCACAGAACTCGGACCGGCCAAAAACATTCAGTACTTC. The encoded protein is CASSTELGPAKNIQYF. The variable domain in full, with the rest retrieved from reference TRBV7-9 and TRBJ2-4, is DTGVSQNPRHKITKRGQNVTFRCDPISEHNRLYWYRQTLGQGPEFLTYFQNEAQLEKSRLLSDRFSAERPKGSFSTLEIQRTEQGDSAMYLCASSTELGPAKNIQYFGAGTRLSVL.

This chain joins TRBV20-1 and TRBJ1-1, with D unclear. Germline V gives CDR1 DFQATT, CDR2 SNEGSKA (reference sequence). Deletions cut 5 bases from V and 5 bases from J, with 6 bases between. The CDR3 is made up of 10 amino acids. The CDR3 DNA follows: TGCAGTGCTGAATATACTGAAGCTTTCTTT. Residues: CSAEYTEAFF.

This clonotype appeared many times. The rearrangement joins TRBV7-9 to TRBJ1-2; maybe TRBD1 (5 bases). The CDR3 loop spans 14 amino acids. V was shortened by 8 bases and J by 5 bases, with 18 bases between the two germline ends. Germline V lookup: CDR1 SEHNR, CDR2 FQNEAQ (reference sequence). The CDR3: CASDLVGAPYGYTF. CDR3 DNA sequence: TGTGCCAGCGATTTAGTCGGGGCCCCTTATGGCTACACCTTC.

The V call is TRBV12-3 or TRBV12-4, the J call TRBJ2-7; TRBD2 matches 13 bases. The CDR3 has 17 amino acids. Trimming removed 6 bases from V and 0 bases from J; junction bases left unmatched: 8. This chain's CDR3 is CASSRTSGGASSYEQYF. CDR3 nucleotides: TGTGCCAGCAGCCGGACTAGCGGGGGCGCGAGCTCCTACGAGCAGTACTTC.

V and J are TRBV6-6 and TRBJ2-2; 8 bases are a match to TRBD2. J lost 4 bases, V lost 7 bases, and 5 bases had no gene match. Germline lookup yields CDR1 MNHNY and CDR2 SVGAGI (reference sequence). This CDR3 contains 14 residues. The CDR3 DNA sequence: TGTGCCAGCATGCTCGGGGGGGCCACCGGGGAGCTGTTTTTT. This gives the protein CASMLGGATGELFF.

This chain uses TRBV7-9 with TRBJ2-1; tentative D call: TRBD1 (5 bases). CDR1 is SEHNR and CDR2 is FQNEAQ in the germline V gene (reference sequence). The CDR3 runs to 11 residues. Trimming removed 5 bases from V and 8 bases from J, with 7 bases in between. The CDR3 nucleotides are TGTGCCAGCAGCAAACAGGATGAGCAGTTCTTC. As protein: CASSKQDEQFF.